This T cell receptor (beta chain) was sequenced during a study of early T cells in non-severe SARS-CoV-2 infection (dated by TCRdb to about 2021). Notes on the research overall: Because TCR sequencing relied on bulk RNA taken from unsorted whole blood, pairing of alpha and beta chains was not possible.

This was a case-control study nested in a cohort of healthcare workers in London, UK, who had nasopharyngeal swab PCR tests and blood samples taken every week. Between 23 and 31 March 2020, the week of the UK lockdown, healthcare workers were enrolled and then followed up weekly for as long as 16 weeks. Receptors were amplified or captured by 5' RACE. These reads were obtained on a NextSeq 500. Unique molecular identifiers were attached to individual cDNA molecules in the TCR library protocol so that sequencing error and PCR bias could be corrected. Sequencing covered both TCR alpha and beta chains, and within each sample the abundances of alpha and beta sequences were tightly co-correlated. Concerning the study's data processing: V gene, J gene and CDR3 annotation of TCR sequences was performed with Decombinator V4. TCRs were defined as expanded if a significant change between any two time points was detected under a Poisson model with p below 0.0001. TCR abundances were normalised to the total number of TCRs sequenced per sample and expressed as counts per million. TRAV1-2 paired with TRAJ12, TRAJ20 or TRAJ33 defined MAIT TCRs, while TRAV10 paired with TRAJ18 defined iNKT TCRs. VDJdb, accessed on 1 November 2021, was searched for TCRs annotated for CMV, EBV and SARS-CoV-2, and TCRs annotated for more than one antigen were excluded. TCRdb reprocessed the public reads (quality trimming at Q25 with fastp, clone calling with MiXCR) and kept in-frame beta chains. CDR3 protein duplicates are merged, each entry listing the most common genes and DNA. TCRdb assigned the V and J calls; the authors' analysis was not used. This sample holds tens of thousands of distinct CDR3 sequences; 10% were observed only once. The leading ten clones occupy about 8.3% of the sample.

The paper's findings and limits, for the study overall: Matching against VDJdb was skewed toward anti-spike CD8 responses, likely underestimated virus-specific expansions, and missed private and CD4 specificities.

The CDR3 holds 11 amino acids from the cysteine to the phenylalanine. Just the 33-base CDR3 DNA is kept, in frame starting at base 1. CDR1 and CDR2 are drawn from the germline V gene: MNHEY, SVGEGT. V loses 6 bases of germline sequence and J loses 1 base, and the interval between the two ends is 4 bases. Concerning this clonotype itself: Its specific antigen is unknown. Base qualities are missing; no much larger clone stands one base away.

The source is an adult who was a healthcare worker with PCR-confirmed SARS-CoV-2 infection or an uninfected control (not recorded which). Source: whole blood, taken at baseline. The chain is encoded by TRBV6-2 or TRBV6-3 joined to TRBJ2-7, with the D gene not confidently named. At the DNA level, the sequence is TGTGCCAGCAGGCGATCCTACGAGCAGTACTTC. This gives the protein CASRRSYEQYF.